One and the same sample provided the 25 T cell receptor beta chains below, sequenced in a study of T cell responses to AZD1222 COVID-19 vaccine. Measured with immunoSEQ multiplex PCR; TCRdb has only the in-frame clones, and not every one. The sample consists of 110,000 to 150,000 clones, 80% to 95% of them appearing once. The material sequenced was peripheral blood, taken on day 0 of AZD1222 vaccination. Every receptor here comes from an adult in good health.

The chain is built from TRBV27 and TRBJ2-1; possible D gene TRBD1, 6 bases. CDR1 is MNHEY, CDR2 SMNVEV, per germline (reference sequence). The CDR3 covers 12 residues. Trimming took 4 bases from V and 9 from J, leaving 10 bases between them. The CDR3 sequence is CASSSPRGEQFF. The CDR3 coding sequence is TGTGCCAGCAGTTCCCCCAGGGGTGAGCAGTTCTTC.

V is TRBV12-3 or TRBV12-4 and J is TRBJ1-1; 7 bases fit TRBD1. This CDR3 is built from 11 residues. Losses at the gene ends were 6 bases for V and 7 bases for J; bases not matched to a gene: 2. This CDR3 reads CASSDRVEAFF. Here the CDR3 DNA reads TGTGCCAGCAGCGACAGGGTTGAAGCTTTCTTT.

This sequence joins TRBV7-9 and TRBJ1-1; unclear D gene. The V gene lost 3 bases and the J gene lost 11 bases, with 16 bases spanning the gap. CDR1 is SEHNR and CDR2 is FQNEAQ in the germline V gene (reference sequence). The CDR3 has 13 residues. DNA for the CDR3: TGTGCCAGCAGCTTGGGCGGGCTCAAAAATGCTTTCTTT. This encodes CASSLGGLKNAFF.

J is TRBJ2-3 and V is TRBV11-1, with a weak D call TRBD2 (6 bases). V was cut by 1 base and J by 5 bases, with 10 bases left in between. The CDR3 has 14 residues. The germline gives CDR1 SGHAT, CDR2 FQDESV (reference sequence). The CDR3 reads CASSLDGSEDTQYF. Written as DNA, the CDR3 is TGTGCCAGCAGCTTAGACGGGAGTGAAGATACGCAGTATTTT. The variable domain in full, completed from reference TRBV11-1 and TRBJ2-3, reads EAEVAQSPRYKITEKSQAVAFWCDPISGHATLYWYRQILGQGPELLVQFQDESVVDDSQLPKDRFSAERLKGVDSTLKIQPAELGDSAMYLCASSLDGSEDTQYFGPGTRLTVL.

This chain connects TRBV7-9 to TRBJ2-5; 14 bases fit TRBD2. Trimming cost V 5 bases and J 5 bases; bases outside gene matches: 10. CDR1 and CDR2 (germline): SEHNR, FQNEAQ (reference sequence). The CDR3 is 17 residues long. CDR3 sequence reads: CASSPGRLAGGLETQYF. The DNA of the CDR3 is TGTGCCAGCAGCCCCGGGAGACTAGCGGGAGGGTTGGAGACCCAGTACTTC. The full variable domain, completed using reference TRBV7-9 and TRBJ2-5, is DTGVSQNPRHKITKRGQNVTFRCDPISEHNRLYWYRQTLGQGPEFLTYFQNEAQLEKSRLLSDRFSAERPKGSFSTLEIQRTEQGDSAMYLCASSPGRLAGGLETQYFGPGTRLLVL.

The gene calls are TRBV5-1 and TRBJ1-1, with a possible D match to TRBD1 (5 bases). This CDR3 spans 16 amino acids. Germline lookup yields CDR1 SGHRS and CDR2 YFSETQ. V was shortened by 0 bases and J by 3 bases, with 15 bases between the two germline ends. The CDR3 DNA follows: TGCGCCAGCAGCTTGGCGTCGATGACAGCTTACACTGAAGCTTTCTTT. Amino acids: CASSLASMTAYTEAFF.

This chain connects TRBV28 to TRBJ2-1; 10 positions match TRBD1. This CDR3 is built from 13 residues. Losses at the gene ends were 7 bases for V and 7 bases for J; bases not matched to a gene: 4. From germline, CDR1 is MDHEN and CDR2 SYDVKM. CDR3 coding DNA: TGTGCCAGCAATGACAGGGGGCGGAATGAGCAGTTCTTC. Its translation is CASNDRGRNEQFF.

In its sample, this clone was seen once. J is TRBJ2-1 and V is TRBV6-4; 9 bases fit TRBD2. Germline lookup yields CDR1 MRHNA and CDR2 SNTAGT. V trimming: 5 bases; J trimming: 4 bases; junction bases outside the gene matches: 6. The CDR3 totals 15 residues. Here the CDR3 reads CASSSGLASYNEQFF. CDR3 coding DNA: TGTGCCAGCAGTTCGGGACTAGCAAGTTACAATGAGCAGTTCTTC.

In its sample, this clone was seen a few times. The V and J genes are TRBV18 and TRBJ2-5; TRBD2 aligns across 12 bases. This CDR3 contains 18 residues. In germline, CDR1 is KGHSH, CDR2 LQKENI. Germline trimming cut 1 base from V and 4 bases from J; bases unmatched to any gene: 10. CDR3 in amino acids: CASSPLTPSGRGLETQYF. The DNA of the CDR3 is TGTGCCAGCTCACCACTGACCCCTAGCGGGAGGGGCTTAGAGACCCAGTACTTC.

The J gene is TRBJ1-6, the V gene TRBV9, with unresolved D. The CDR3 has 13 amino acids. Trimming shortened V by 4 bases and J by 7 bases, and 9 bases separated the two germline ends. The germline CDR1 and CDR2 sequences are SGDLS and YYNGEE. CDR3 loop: CASSSRANSPLHF. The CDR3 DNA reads TGTGCCAGCAGCTCCAGAGCAAATTCACCCCTCCACTTT.

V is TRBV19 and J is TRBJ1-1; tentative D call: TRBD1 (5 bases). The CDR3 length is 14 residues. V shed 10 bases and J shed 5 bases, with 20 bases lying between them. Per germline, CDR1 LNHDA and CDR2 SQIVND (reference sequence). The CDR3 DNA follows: TGTGCCACAAAGGGAAGAGGGGTAGGGACTGAAGCTTTCTTT. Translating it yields CATKGRGVGTEAFF.

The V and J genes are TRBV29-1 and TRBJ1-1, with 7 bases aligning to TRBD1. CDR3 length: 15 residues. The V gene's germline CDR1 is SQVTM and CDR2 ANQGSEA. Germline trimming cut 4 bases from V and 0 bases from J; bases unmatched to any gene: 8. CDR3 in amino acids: CSVGDSPIMNTEAFF. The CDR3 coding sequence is TGCAGCGTTGGGGACAGCCCCATTATGAACACTGAAGCTTTCTTT.

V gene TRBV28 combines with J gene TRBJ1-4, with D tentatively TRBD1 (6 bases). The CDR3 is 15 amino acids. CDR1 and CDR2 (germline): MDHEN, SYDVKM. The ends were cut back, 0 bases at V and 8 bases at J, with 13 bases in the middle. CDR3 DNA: TGTGCCAGCAGTTTATGGGCCAGGGGAGAGGAAAAACTGTTTTTT. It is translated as CASSLWARGEEKLFF. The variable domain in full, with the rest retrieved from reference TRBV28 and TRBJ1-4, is DVKVTQSSRYLVKRTGEKVFLECVQDMDHENMFWYRQDPGLGLRLIYFSYDVKMKEKGDIPEGYSVSREKKERFSLILESASTNQTSMYLCASSLWARGEEKLFFGSGTQLSVL.

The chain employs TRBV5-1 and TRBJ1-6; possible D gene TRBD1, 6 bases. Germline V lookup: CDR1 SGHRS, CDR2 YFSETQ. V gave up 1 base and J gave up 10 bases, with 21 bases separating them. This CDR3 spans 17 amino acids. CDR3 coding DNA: TGCGCCAGCAGCTTGTCGGGGGGCGTTCTGATGGGCTCACCCCTCCACTTT. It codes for CASSLSGGVLMGSPLHF. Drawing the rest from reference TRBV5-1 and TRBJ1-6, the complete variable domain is KAGVTQTPRYLIKTRGQQVTLSCSPISGHRSVSWYQQTPGQGLQFLFEYFSETQRNKGNFPGRFSGRQFSNSRSEMNVSTLELGDSALYLCASSLSGGVLMGSPLHFGNGTRLTVT.

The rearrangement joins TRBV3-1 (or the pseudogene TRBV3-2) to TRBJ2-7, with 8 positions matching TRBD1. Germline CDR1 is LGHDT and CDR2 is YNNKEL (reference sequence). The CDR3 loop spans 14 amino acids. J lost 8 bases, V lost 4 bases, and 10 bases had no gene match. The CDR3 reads CASSRSGGSRQQYF. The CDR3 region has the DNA TGTGCCAGCAGCCGGTCAGGGGGCTCGCGACAGCAGTACTTC.

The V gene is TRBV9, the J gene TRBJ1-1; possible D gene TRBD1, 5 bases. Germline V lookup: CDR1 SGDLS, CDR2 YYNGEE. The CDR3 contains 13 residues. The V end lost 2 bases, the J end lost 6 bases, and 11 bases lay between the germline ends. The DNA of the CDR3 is TGTGCCAGCAGCGTGGCAGGGAAAGCTGAAGCTTTCTTT. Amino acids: CASSVAGKAEAFF.

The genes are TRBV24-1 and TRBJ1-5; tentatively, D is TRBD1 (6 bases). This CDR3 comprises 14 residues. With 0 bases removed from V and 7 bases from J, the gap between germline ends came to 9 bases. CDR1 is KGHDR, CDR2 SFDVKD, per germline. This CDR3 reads CATSDLAGDQPQHF. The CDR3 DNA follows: TGTGCCACCAGTGATTTGGCAGGGGACCAGCCCCAGCATTTT.

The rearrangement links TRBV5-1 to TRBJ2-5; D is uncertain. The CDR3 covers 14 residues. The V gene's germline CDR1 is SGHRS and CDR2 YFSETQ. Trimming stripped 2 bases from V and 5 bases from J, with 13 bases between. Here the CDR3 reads CASSFDWDLETQYF. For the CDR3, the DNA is TGCGCCAGCAGCTTTGATTGGGATTTGGAGACCCAGTACTTC.

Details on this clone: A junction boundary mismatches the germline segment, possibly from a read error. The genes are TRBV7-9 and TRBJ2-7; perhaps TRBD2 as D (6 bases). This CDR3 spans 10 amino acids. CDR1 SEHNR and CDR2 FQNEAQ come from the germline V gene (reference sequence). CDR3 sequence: CASNPGDPLF. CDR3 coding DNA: TGTGCCAGCAACCCGGGGGATCCTCTCTTC.

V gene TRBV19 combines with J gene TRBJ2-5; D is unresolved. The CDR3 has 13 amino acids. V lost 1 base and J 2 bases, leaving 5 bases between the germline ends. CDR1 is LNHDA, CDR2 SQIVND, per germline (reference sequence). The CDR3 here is CASSIVAQETQYF. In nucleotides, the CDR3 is TGTGCCAGTAGTATAGTGGCGCAAGAGACCCAGTACTTC. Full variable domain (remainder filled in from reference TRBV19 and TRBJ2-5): DGGITQSPKYLFRKEGQNVTLSCEQNLNHDAMYWYRQDPGQGLRLIYYSQIVNDFQKGDIAEGYSVSREKKESFPLTVTSAQKNPTAFYLCASSIVAQETQYFGPGTRLLVL.

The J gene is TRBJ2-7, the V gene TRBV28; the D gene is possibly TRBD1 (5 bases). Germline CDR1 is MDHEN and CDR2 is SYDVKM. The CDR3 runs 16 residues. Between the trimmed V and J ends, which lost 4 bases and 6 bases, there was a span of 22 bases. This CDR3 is CASSSLFGLGRGEQYF. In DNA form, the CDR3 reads TGTGCCAGCAGTTCGTTGTTCGGGTTGGGTAGGGGCGAGCAGTACTTC.

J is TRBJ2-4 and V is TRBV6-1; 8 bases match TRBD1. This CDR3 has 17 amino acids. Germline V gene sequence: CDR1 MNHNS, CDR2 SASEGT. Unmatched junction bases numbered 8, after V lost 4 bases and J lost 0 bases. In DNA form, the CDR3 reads TGTGCCAGCAGTGCCTCAGACAGGGGTCTAGCCAAAAACATTCAGTACTTC. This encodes CASSASDRGLAKNIQYF.

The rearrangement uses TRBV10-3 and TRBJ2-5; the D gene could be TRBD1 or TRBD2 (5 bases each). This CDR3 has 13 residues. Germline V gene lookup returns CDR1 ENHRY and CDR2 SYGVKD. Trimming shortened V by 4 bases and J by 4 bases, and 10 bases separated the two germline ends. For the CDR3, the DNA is TGTGCCATCAGTGGAGGGGTCTTAGAGACCCAGTACTTC. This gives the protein CAISGGVLETQYF.

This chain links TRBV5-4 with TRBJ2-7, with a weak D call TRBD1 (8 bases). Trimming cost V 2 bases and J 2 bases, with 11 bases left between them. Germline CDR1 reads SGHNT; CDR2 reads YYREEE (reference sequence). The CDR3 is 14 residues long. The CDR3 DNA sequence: TGTGCCAGCAGCTTAACAGGGGGGGCCTACGAGCAGTACTTC. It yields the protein CASSLTGGAYEQYF.

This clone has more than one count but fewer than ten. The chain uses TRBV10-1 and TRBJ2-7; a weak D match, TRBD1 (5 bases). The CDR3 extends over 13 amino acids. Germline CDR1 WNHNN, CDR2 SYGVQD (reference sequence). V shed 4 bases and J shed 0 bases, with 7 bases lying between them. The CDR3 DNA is TGCGCCAGCAGTGGACAGACCTCCTACGAGCAGTACTTC. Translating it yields CASSGQTSYEQYF.